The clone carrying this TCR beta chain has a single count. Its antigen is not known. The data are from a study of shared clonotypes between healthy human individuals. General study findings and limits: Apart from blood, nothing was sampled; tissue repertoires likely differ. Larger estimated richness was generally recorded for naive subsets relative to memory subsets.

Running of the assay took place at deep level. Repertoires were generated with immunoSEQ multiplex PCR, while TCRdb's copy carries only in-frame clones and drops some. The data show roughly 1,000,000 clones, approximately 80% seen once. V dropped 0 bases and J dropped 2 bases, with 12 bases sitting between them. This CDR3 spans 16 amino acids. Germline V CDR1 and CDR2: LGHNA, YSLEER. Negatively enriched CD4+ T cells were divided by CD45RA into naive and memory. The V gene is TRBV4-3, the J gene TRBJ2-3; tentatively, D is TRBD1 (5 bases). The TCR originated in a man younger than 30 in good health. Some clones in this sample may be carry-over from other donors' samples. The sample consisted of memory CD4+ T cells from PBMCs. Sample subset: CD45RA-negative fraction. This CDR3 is CASSQESDSITDTQYF. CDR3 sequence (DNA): TGCGCCAGCAGCCAAGAGAGTGACAGTATCACAGATACGCAGTATTTT.